The 18 T cell receptor beta chains in this list originate from one sample, sequenced in a study of blood T cells in healthy people across ages. A second PCR of about 6 to 11 cycles used a sample-barcoded 5' primer and a J-beta primer mix. TCRdb fed the 5' RACE reads into MiXCR, producing one record per CDR3 protein. The data hold about 1.8 million distinct CDR3 sequences, with around half observed a single time. The sequenced sample was blood. These receptors were obtained from a middle-aged woman in good health.

The CDR3: CAGNLGAGVGETQYF. The CDR3 DNA follows: TGTGCCGGAAACTTAGGGGCGGGGGTGGGAGAGACCCAGTACTTC. V usage is TRBV7-2 and J usage is TRBJ2-5, with TRBD2 matching over 7 bases. The CDR3 is 15 amino acids. The J segment lost 4 bases and the V segment lost 11 bases, leaving 16 bases of the junction unmatched. Germline V gene lookup returns CDR1 SGHTA and CDR2 FQGNSA.

The J gene is TRBJ2-3, the V gene TRBV4-3, with 11 positions matching TRBD2. V dropped 0 bases and J dropped 5; count of bases not matched to a gene: 10. Germline V gene data show CDR1 as LGHNA and CDR2 as YSLEER. This CDR3 region has 18 residues. The CDR3 sequence: CASSQDVAELAGVDTQYF. The CDR3 DNA reads TGCGCCAGCAGCCAAGACGTAGCAGAACTAGCGGGGGTAGATACGCAGTATTTT.

As concerns this clonotype: One end of the junction varies from germline; a read error may be responsible. This sequence joins TRBV6-1 and TRBJ1-2; D might be TRBD1 (5 bases). Germline CDR1 MNHNS, CDR2 SASEGT. CDR3 size: 16 residues. The CDR3 spells CTSSEIVRGPNYGYTF. The CDR3 DNA sequence: TGTACCAGCAGTGAAATTGTGCGGGGACCCAACTATGGCTACACCTTC.

The chain couples TRBV12-3 or TRBV12-4 to TRBJ2-2, with TRBD2 matching 10 bases. The CDR3 is 18 residues long. J gave up 2 bases and V 4 bases, and 10 bases lay outside the gene matches. The CDR3 reads CASSSSSGGLHNTGELFF. CDR3 coding DNA: TGTGCCAGCAGTTCCTCTAGCGGGGGTCTTCATAACACCGGGGAGCTGTTTTTT.

The chain recombines TRBV4-1 with TRBJ1-2, with D maybe TRBD1 (6 bases). CDR3 length: 16 amino acids. V was cut by 1 base and J by 6 bases, with 18 bases left in between. Per the germline V gene, CDR1 is MGHRA and CDR2 is YSYEKL. CDR3 nucleotides: TGCGCCAGCAGCCAAGTGGGGAGAGGGGGGATTAATGGCTACACCTTC. Its protein product is CASSQVGRGGINGYTF.

In its sample, this clonotype was seen many times. CDR3 amino acids: CASSLGRGQPQHF. The CDR3 DNA is TGTGCCAGCAGTTTAGGGAGGGGTCAGCCCCAGCATTTT. The gene calls are TRBV12-3 or TRBV12-4 and TRBJ1-5; D is perhaps TRBD1 (5 bases). This CDR3 comprises 13 residues. Trimming took 1 base from V and 6 from J, leaving 7 bases between them.

Turning to this clonotype: The junction departs from germline at one end; a sequencing error may be responsible. This chain joins TRBV28 and TRBJ1-1; 8 positions agree with TRBD1. Looked up from germline, CDR1 is MDHEN and CDR2 is SYDVKM. This CDR3 has 14 amino acids. The CDR3 region is CASSLGQVGTGAFF. CDR3 DNA: TGTGCCAGCAGCCTGGGACAGGTAGGCACTGGAGCTTTCTTT. Combining the CDR3 with reference TRBV28 and TRBJ1-1 gives the whole variable domain DVKVTQSSRYLVKRTGEKVFLECVQDMDHENMFWYRQDPGLGLRLIYFSYDVKMKEKGDIPEGYSVSREKKERFSLILESASTNQTSMYLCASSLGQVGTGAFFGQGTRLTVV.

This clonotype was observed at least ten times. This chain joins TRBV7-2 and TRBJ2-1; D is unclear. Per the germline V gene, CDR1 is SGHTA and CDR2 is FQGNSA. The CDR3 loop spans 11 amino acids. V lost 6 bases to trimming and J lost 9 bases, with 9 bases between them. CDR3 nucleotides: TGTGCCAGCAGTCCCCGTGGTGAGCAGTTCTTC. Translation gives CASSPRGEQFF.

This clonotype was recorded a few times. The chain combines TRBV14 with TRBJ2-1, with D unclear. Germline lookup yields CDR1 SGHDN and CDR2 FVKESK. This CDR3 spans 18 amino acids. Trimming took 1 base from V and 0 from J, leaving 16 bases between them. The CDR3 here is CASSQAQPNRSSYNEQFF. As DNA, the CDR3 is TGTGCCAGCAGCCAAGCGCAGCCCAATAGGAGCTCCTACAATGAGCAGTTCTTC. The variable domain in full, with the rest retrieved from reference TRBV14 and TRBJ2-1, is EAGVTQFPSHSVIEKGQTVTLRCDPISGHDNLYWYRRVMGKEIKFLLHFVKESKQDESGMPNNRFLAERTGGTYSTLKVQPAELEDSGVYFCASSQAQPNRSSYNEQFFGPGTRLTVL.

This clonotype was observed a single time. CDR3 sequence (DNA): TGTGCCAGCAGGTCCTGGCCTAGCGGGGAGGTTGAACCTAGCACAGATACGCAGTATTTT. This gives the protein CASRSWPSGEVEPSTDTQYF. The rearrangement links TRBV2 to TRBJ2-3, with 9 bases identical to TRBD2. V dropped 6 bases and J dropped 0; count of bases not matched to a gene: 19. This CDR3 has 20 amino acids. Germline loops: CDR1 SNHLY, CDR2 FYNNEI.

The rearrangement links TRBV28 to TRBJ2-7; 8 nucleotides match TRBD1. CDR1 and CDR2 (germline): MDHEN, SYDVKM. This CDR3 comprises 15 residues. The V and J ends lost 6 bases and 0 bases, in that order; junction bases with no gene match: 7. In nucleotides, the CDR3 is TGTGCCAGCAGGCCGACAGGGGAGCTCTCCTACGAGCAGTACTTC. The encoded protein is CASRPTGELSYEQYF.

Comment on this clonotype: It is likely a read error, because the conserved phenylalanine at the end of the CDR3 is missing. The chain links TRBV2 to TRBJ2-3; 8 bases map to TRBD2. CDR1 is SNHLY and CDR2 is FYNNEI in the germline V gene. The V segment lost 5 bases and the J segment 5 bases; nucleotides outside the gene matches: 9. CDR3 size: 15 residues. The CDR3 DNA is TGTGCCAGCAGTTCCGGGGTAGCGGGGCTAGATACGCAGTATATT. Protein: CASSSGVAGLDTQYI.

This clonotype has only a few counts. The rearrangement joins TRBV9 to TRBJ2-5; 8 nucleotides line up with TRBD2. With V trimmed by 0 bases and J by 5 bases, 6 bases remained unmatched. The CDR3 is made up of 15 amino acids. The V gene's germline CDR1 is SGDLS and CDR2 YYNGEE. CDR3 in amino acids: CASSVERGLRETQYF. CDR3 DNA: TGTGCCAGCAGCGTAGAGCGGGGGCTGCGGGAGACCCAGTACTTC.

A few counts support this clonotype. The chain employs TRBV7-2 and TRBJ2-7; tentative D call: TRBD2 (5 bases). CDR3 length equals 14 residues. Between the trimmed V and J ends, which lost 5 bases and 10 bases, there was a span of 21 bases. CDR1 and CDR2 from the germline V gene are SGHTA and FQGNSA. The DNA for the CDR3 is TGTGCCAGCAGCACACATAGCGCTACGGGTGTTCAGTACTTC. This gives the protein CASSTHSATGVQYF.

The chain joins TRBV7-9 to TRBJ2-1; D ambiguous. The CDR3 length is 13 residues. Germline CDR1 reads SEHNR; CDR2 reads FQNEAQ (reference sequence). Trimming removed 5 bases from V and 9 bases from J, with 14 bases in between. The CDR3 loop reads CASSDSGAGEQFF. As DNA, the CDR3 is TGTGCCAGCAGCGACTCCGGTGCTGGTGAGCAGTTCTTC.

This rearrangement joins TRBV20-1 to TRBJ1-6, with a possible D match to TRBD1 (6 bases). Germline V gene data show CDR1 as DFQATT and CDR2 as SNEGSKA (reference sequence). Trimming shortened V by 1 base and J by 7 bases, and 11 bases separated the two germline ends. The CDR3 loop spans 14 amino acids. The CDR3 spells CSARGQAMNSPLHF. The CDR3 DNA follows: TGCAGTGCTAGAGGACAGGCGATGAATTCACCCCTCCACTTT.

This clonotype was detected a few times. The chain has TRBV4-3 and TRBJ1-5; D uncertain. The V and J ends lost 0 bases and 7 bases respectively, with 13 bases between them. Germline V gene sequence: CDR1 LGHNA, CDR2 YSLEER. The CDR3 is 15 residues long. The CDR3 DNA reads TGCGCCAGCAGCCAAGACGAGGGAAGCGAGCAGCCCCAGCATTTT. This codes for CASSQDEGSEQPQHF.

This chain uses TRBV7-2 with TRBJ2-5; possibly TRBD1 for D (6 bases). The V gene lost 3 bases and the J gene lost 5 bases, with 19 bases spanning the gap. This CDR3 is built from 16 residues. Germline V gene data show CDR1 as SGHTA and CDR2 as FQGNSA. CDR3 DNA sequence: TGTGCCAGCAGCTTGCCCGGGACCCCAAGGGGGGAGACCCAGTACTTC. It specifies CASSLPGTPRGETQYF.